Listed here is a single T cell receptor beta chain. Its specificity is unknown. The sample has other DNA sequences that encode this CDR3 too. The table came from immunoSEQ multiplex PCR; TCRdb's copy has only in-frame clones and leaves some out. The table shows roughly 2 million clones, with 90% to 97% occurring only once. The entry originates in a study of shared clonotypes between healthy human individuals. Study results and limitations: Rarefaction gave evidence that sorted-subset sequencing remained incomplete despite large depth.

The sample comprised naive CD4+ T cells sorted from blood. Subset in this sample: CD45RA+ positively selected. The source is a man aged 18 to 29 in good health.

CDR3 sequence reads: CASSDRGNTGELFF. CDR3 DNA: TGTGCCAGCAGCGACAGGGGCAACACCGGGGAGCTGTTTTTT. The chain uses TRBV9 and TRBJ2-2; the match to TRBD1 covers 7 bases. J gave up 2 bases and V 3 bases, and 1 base lay outside the gene matches. The CDR3 is 14 residues long. Germline-derived CDR1 and CDR2 are SGDLS and YYNGEE.